The rows below give T cell receptor beta chains drawn from one sample of a study of T cells in Graves' hyperthyroidism and ophthalmopathy. One entry per CDR3 protein results from TCRdb running MiXCR on the multiplex PCR reads. The profile shows about half a million distinct CDR3 sequences, under 25% of them singletons. The source material was blood. These receptors were taken from a man aged 18 to 29 with Graves' hyperthyroidism. CDR3s include the opening cysteine and the closing phenylalanine or tryptophan. D genes are given only for firm matches. Size values are once, few and many counts, or a class for expanded clones, and some rows have none.

clone size,J gene,V gene,D gene,CDR3 protein,CDR3 DNA
many,TRBJ1-2,TRBV6-1,TRBD1,CASSRKQGANYGYTF,TGTGCCAGCAGTCGAAAACAGGGGGCCAACTATGGCTACACCTTC
.,TRBJ2-2,TRBV27,.,CASSLEQVTTNTGELFF,TGTGCCAGCAGCCTAGAGCAGGTGACAACGAACACCGGGGAGCTGTTTTTT
many,TRBJ2-5,TRBV30,TRBD2,CAWSGLAGSGETQYF,TGTGCCTGGAGTGGACTAGCGGGGTCCGGAGAGACCCAGTACTTC
.,TRBJ2-1,TRBV2,TRBD2,CASSEESNSRGGRQFF,TGTGCCAGCAGTGAGGAATCCAATTCCCGGGGGGGGAGGCAGTTCTTC
many,TRBJ2-7,TRBV28,TRBD1,CASSQGDRAVEQYF,TGTGCCAGCAGTCAAGGGGACAGGGCGGTCGAGCAGTACTTC
many,TRBJ2-1,TRBV7-8,.,CASSLSDEQFF,TGTGCCAGCAGTTTATCGGATGAGCAGTTCTTC
once,TRBJ1-2,TRBV28,TRBD1,CASSLQGALGYTF,TGTGCCAGCAGTTTACAGGGGGCGCTTGGCTACACCTTC
.,TRBJ2-2,TRBV11-2,TRBD2,CASSPLGGEGLTGELFF,TGTGCCAGCAGCCCCCTGGGCGGGGAGGGGCTAACCGGGGAGCTGTTTTTT
many,TRBJ1-1,TRBV19,.,CASSPIQIQGGGRAFF,TGTGCCAGTAGCCCCATCCAAATACAGGGAGGCGGGCGAGCTTTCTTT
once,TRBJ1-3,TRBV15,.,CGSSNGGISSGNTIYF,TGTGGCTCCAGCAACGGGGGGATAAGCTCTGGAAACACCATATATTTT
few,TRBJ1-6,TRBV15,.,CATSRVGDALNSPLHF,TGTGCCACCAGCAGAGTGGGGGACGCCCTGAATTCACCCCTCCACTTT
many,TRBJ2-5,TRBV28,TRBD1,CASSGQEEETQYF,TGTGCCAGCTCAGGACAGGAGGAGGAGACCCAGTACTTC
many,TRBJ1-1,TRBV28,.,CAGRLQLNTEAFF,TGTGCCGGCAGGCTACAGTTGAACACTGAAGCTTTCTTT
many,TRBJ1-1,TRBV28,.,CASISPGDSNTEAFF,TGTGCCAGCATCTCCCCCGGGGATTCGAACACTGAAGCTTTCTTT
many,TRBJ2-5,TRBV6-1,.,CASSYLETQYF,TGTGCCAGCAGTTACCTGGAGACCCAGTACTTC
many,TRBJ1-1,TRBV30,.,CAWGDLATEAFF,TGTGCCTGGGGGGACCTGGCCACTGAAGCTTTCTTT
many,TRBJ2-7,TRBV6-1,.,CASRGDGDYEQYF,TGTGCCAGCAGAGGGGACGGAGATTACGAGCAGTACTTC
.,TRBJ1-5,TRBV6-1,.,CASRAARVDQPQHF,TGTGCCAGCAGGGCGGCGCGGGTAGATCAGCCCCAGCATTTT
many,TRBJ2-5,TRBV2,.,CASRRLAGETQYF,TGTGCCAGCAGGCGACTTGCGGGAGAGACCCAGTACTTC
many,TRBJ1-1,TRBV30,TRBD1,CAWTRNRQGLGAFF,TGTGCCTGGACTCGTAATCGACAGGGTCTTGGAGCTTTCTTT
.,TRBJ1-2,TRBV30,TRBD1,CAWGRDRPSNYGYTF,TGTGCCTGGGGCCGGGACAGGCCTTCTAACTATGGCTACACCTTC
few,TRBJ1-1,TRBV29-1,.,CSVDPHGGRTEAFF,TGCAGCGTTGACCCTCATGGGGGAAGAACTGAAGCTTTCTTT
many,TRBJ1-2,TRBV9,.,CASSPGGHYGYTF,TGTGCCAGCAGCCCCGGGGGGCACTATGGCTACACCTTC
many,TRBJ2-7,TRBV10-3,.,CAISEDGYSSYEQYF,TGTGCCATCAGTGAGGATGGGTACAGCTCCTACGAGCAGTACTTC
many,TRBJ2-2,TRBV30,.,CAWRSYTGELFF,TGTGCCTGGAGATCGTACACCGGGGAGCTGTTTTTT
.,TRBJ1-1,TRBV20-1,.,CSASPALGEIEAFF,TGCAGTGCTAGTCCCGCCCTGGGCGAAATAGAAGCTTTCTTT
.,TRBJ2-5,TRBV12-3/TRBV12-4,.,CASSFRGTYGETQYF,TGTGCCAGCAGTTTTCGGGGCACCTATGGGGAGACCCAGTACTTC
few,TRBJ1-2,TRBV29-1,TRBD1,CSVEGPDRGYGYTF,TGCAGCGTTGAAGGCCCCGACAGGGGCTATGGCTACACCTTC
many,TRBJ2-7,TRBV11-2,TRBD1,CASSLGDRATLYF,TGTGCCAGCAGCTTAGGGGACAGGGCGACCTTATACTTC
many,TRBJ1-3,TRBV12-3/TRBV12-4,.,CASSPTWGRRNTIYF,TGTGCCAGCAGCCCGACATGGGGGAGGCGAAACACCATATATTTT
many,TRBJ1-1,TRBV7-8,.,CASSLGGSRYIRNTEAFF,TGTGCCAGCAGCTTAGGAGGGAGCCGCTACATTAGGAACACTGAAGCTTTCTTT
many,TRBJ1-1,TRBV2,TRBD1,CASSVSRGNEAFF,TGTGCCAGCAGTGTGAGCAGGGGGAATGAAGCTTTCTTT
many,TRBJ1-1,TRBV19,.,CATHTTGNTEAFF,TGTGCCACCCACACGACAGGGAACACTGAAGCTTTCTTT
few,TRBJ2-7,TRBV24-1,.,CATSADGGSYEQYF,TGTGCCACCAGTGCCGATGGAGGGTCCTACGAGCAGTACTTC
few,TRBJ1-2,TRBV9,TRBD1,CASSPGQGTGGYTF,TGTGCCAGCAGCCCTGGACAGGGGACTGGCGGCTACACCTTC
many,TRBJ2-5,TRBV7-8,.,CASSLGLAIDRTQYF,TGTGCCAGCAGCTTAGGTCTAGCGATAGACAGGACCCAGTACTTC
.,TRBJ2-7,TRBV10-3,TRBD1,CAISPTGYSYEQYF,TGTGCCATCAGCCCGACAGGGTACTCCTACGAGCAGTACTTC
many,TRBJ1-1,TRBV10-3,TRBD1,CAISNRDRGEAFF,TGTGCCATCAGTAACAGGGACAGGGGTGAAGCTTTCTTT
many,TRBJ2-2,TRBV12-3/TRBV12-4,.,CASSTLFRGGELFF,TGTGCCAGCAGTACCCTCTTCCGGGGAGGGGAGCTGTTTTTT
few,TRBJ1-2,TRBV6-2/TRBV6-3,.,CASSYEGIDGYTF,TGTGCCAGCAGTTATGAGGGGATCGATGGCTACACCTTC
.,TRBJ1-1,TRBV5-6,TRBD1,CASSFGTATESFF,TGTGCCAGCAGCTTTGGGACAGCCACTGAATCTTTCTTT
many,TRBJ1-2,TRBV27,.,CASSPTTDYGYTF,TGTGCCAGCAGTCCCACGACAGACTATGGCTACACCTTC
many,TRBJ1-1,TRBV2,.,CVSGPTVMNTEAFF,TGTGTCAGCGGGCCTACAGTAATGAACACTGAAGCTTTCTTT
.,TRBJ1-3,TRBV5-1,.,CASSLGGGPMSGNTIYF,TGCGCCAGCAGCTTGGGCGGAGGGCCAATGTCTGGAAACACCATATATTTT
many,TRBJ1-1,TRBV6-1,.,CASRESMNTEAFF,TGTGCCAGCAGAGAGTCGATGAACACTGAAGCTTTCTTT
many,TRBJ1-1,TRBV19,.,CASRQQGGTEAFF,TGTGCCAGTAGACAACAGGGCGGGACTGAAGCTTTCTTT
many,TRBJ1-1,TRBV12-3/TRBV12-4,.,CASSLGGLDTEAFF,TGTGCCAGCAGTTTAGGAGGATTAGACACTGAAGCTTTCTTT
many,TRBJ2-7,TRBV2,.,CASRPSLALGYEQYF,TGTGCCAGCAGACCCTCACTAGCCCTGGGCTACGAGCAGTACTTC
.,TRBJ2-2,TRBV5-1,.,CASSLDKSTGELFF,TGCGCCAGCAGCTTGGATAAGAGCACCGGGGAGCTGTTTTTT
.,TRBJ2-4,TRBV2,TRBD1,CASSWGRGLAKNIQYF,TGTGCCAGCAGTTGGGGCAGGGGGCTAGCCAAAAACATTCAGTACTTC
many,TRBJ2-7,TRBV6-1,TRBD1,CASSEAQQGSDEQYF,TGTGCCAGCAGTGAAGCGCAACAGGGGTCCGACGAGCAGTACTTC
once,TRBJ1-1,TRBV13,.,CASSLVSQLENTEAFF,TGTGCCAGCAGCTTAGTTTCACAGCTCGAGAACACTGAAGCTTTCTTT